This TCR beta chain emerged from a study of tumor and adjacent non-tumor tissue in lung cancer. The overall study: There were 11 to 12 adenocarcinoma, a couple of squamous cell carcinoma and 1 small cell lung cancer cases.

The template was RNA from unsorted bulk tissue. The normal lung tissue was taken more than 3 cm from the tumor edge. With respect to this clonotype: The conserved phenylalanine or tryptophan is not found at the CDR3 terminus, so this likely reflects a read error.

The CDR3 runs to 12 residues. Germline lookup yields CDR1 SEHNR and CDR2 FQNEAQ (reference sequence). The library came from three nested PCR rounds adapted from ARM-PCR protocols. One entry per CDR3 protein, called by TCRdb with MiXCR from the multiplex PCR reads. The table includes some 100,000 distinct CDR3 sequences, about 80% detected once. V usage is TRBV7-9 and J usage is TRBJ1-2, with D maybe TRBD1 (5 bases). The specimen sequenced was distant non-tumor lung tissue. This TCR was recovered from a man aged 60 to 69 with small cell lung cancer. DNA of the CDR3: TGTGCCAGCAGCGCAACAGGCTATGGTTACACCTGC. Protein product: CASSATGYGYTC.